This T cell receptor beta chain was profiled in a study of CD8 T cells in Susac syndrome. The authors reverse transcribed roughly 0.5 to 1 ug RNA with random hexamers. An immunoSEQ multiplex PCR amplified TCR beta CDR3 over 54 Vbeta and 13 Jbeta. Using its own MiXCR run on the immunoSEQ multiplex PCR reads, TCRdb lists one record per CDR3 protein. The data hold 150,000 to 200,000 distinct CDR3 sequences, with about 95% observed a single time. Material: CD4+ T cells from PBMCs. The sequence derives from a human donor with multiple sclerosis.

The DNA of the CDR3 is TGCGCCAGCGCCGCTCCTTTCGGGGAGCTGTTTTTT. Translating it yields CASAAPFGELFF. The chain uses TRBV5-1 and TRBJ2-2, with D unresolved. The germline gives CDR1 SGHRS, CDR2 YFSETQ. Trimming pared 7 bases from V and 7 bases from J, leaving 11 bases between. The CDR3 is 12 amino acids.